This T cell receptor (beta chain) stems from a study of cytomegalovirus exposure and HLA in healthy donors (TCRdb year 2017). Study-wide context: According to a later analysis, the 110 or so validation repertoires were produced on the same platform as the roughly 600 repertoires of the first cohort. The study aimed to test whether signatures of past pathogen exposure could be identified by cataloging public T cell receptors. Besides the first cohort of roughly 700 subjects, a separate validation cohort made up of roughly 130 different subjects was used. High-throughput TCR immunosequencing, statistical association of individual TCRs with disease status, and machine learning were combined to predict cytomegalovirus infection status. Overall results and qualifications from the work: Subsequent analysis determined that TCRs grouped into clusters in the first cohort also showed a tendency toward co-occurrence across the 90 to 150 validation repertoires, and 94% of cluster scores exceeded 0. The study listed over 150 TCR beta chains as associated with cytomegalovirus. The authors suggested that the approach could potentially be extended to other disease states and immunological phenotypes. A later analysis had no HLA typing for the validation cohort, so co-occurrence there was scored across all 110 or so repertoires. Most TCR sequences were seen in very few donors, while some public TCRs were found in many individuals. Cytomegalovirus status was reported to be diagnosed by the classifier with high specificity and sensitivity in both the original and validation cohorts. In vitro tests confirmed that a few of the cytomegalovirus-associated TCR beta chains recognize cytomegalovirus antigens.

Donors formed part of the validation cohort, which comprised 120 subjects and was distinct from the first cohort of 550 to 850 subjects. To prepare the library, the immunoSEQ multiplex PCR assay was applied. As for how the authors treated the data: A statistical classification framework was built for diagnosing cytomegalovirus status from the catalog of TCR beta chain sequences. In TCRdb, the immuneACCESS table is reduced to in-frame sequences with V and J assigned. These tables do not hold every clone; where another copy was compared, an unresolved V gene accounts for under half, and the others remain unexplained. The V and J calls and clone size were taken over from that table, and D and trimming were inferred from the DNA. The sample data list roughly 250,000 clones, and around 85% of these were observed just once. Less than 1.5% of the sample is taken by the ten largest. This clone showed up just once. The specificity of this receptor is unknown. Base qualities were left out, and no much larger clone turns up one base away.

CDR1 and CDR2, looked up from the germline V gene (reference sequence), are GTSNPN and SVGIG. The V and J ends are trimmed by 4 bases and 5 bases, leaving 15 bases between them. Including cysteine and phenylalanine, the CDR3 has 13 amino acids. Kept here is only the CDR3 DNA, which spans 39 bases and is read in frame from base 1. The V and J genes are TRBV30 and TRBJ2-7; the D segment could be TRBD1, given 6 matching bases. This sequence was found in a woman in her twenties or thirties in good health and CMV-seropositive. The sample taken for sequencing was PBMCs. CDR3 protein: CAWNGRGLDEQYF. Read as DNA, the sequence is TGTGCCTGGAACGGCAGGGGTTTGGACGAGCAGTACTTC.